The next 29 T cell receptor beta chains were all read from a single sample in a study of spatial heterogeneity in lung cancer. Via MiXCR, TCRdb re-called the 5' RACE reads, giving one row per CDR3 protein. This sample has several thousand distinct CDR3 sequences, with around 3.5% found just once. Time point denoted: sample taken at primary tumor resection. Sequenced material: lung tissue, taken at surgery. The receptor source for this set is a human donor with early-stage non-small cell lung cancer.

In its sample, this clonotype was seen many times. Little can be read into the size of this beta chain, an off-target read in a library designed for alpha chains. The chain has TRBV30 and TRBJ2-7, with 7 positions matching TRBD2. V trimming: 2 bases; J trimming: 4 bases; junction bases outside the gene matches: 2. The CDR3 is 12 amino acids. Germline CDR1 and CDR2: GTSNPN and SVGIG (reference sequence). The CDR3 DNA is TGTGCCTGGAGTCTAGCGGATTACGAGCAGTACTTC. Translated, it gives CAWSLADYEQYF.

This clonotype is categorized as medium-sized (0.01 to 0.1%). This beta chain is an unintended read in a library built for alpha chains; its size means little. V gene TRBV6-4 combines with J gene TRBJ1-1, with TRBD1 matching over 9 bases. The CDR3 totals 14 residues. V shed 4 bases and J 8 bases; nucleotides not matched to a gene: 8. Germline assignment: CDR1 MRHNA and CDR2 SNTAGT. CDR3 in DNA: TGTGCCAGCAGTGCCACCCCGGGACAGGGCGAAGCTTTCTTT. Residues: CASSATPGQGEAFF.

Within the sample, this clonotype is medium-sized (0.01 to 0.1%). Found in a library prepared for alpha chains, this beta chain is an off-target read, and its abundance has little meaning. The CDR3 DNA is TGCGCCAGCAGCTTGGAAGGTGCAGGGGGGCCCTACAATGAGCAGTTCTTC. It yields the protein CASSLEGAGGPYNEQFF. V and J are TRBV5-1 and TRBJ2-1, with D perhaps matching TRBD1 (7 bases). Germline CDR1 SGHRS, CDR2 YFSETQ. CDR3 length equals 17 residues. The germline V and J ends were trimmed by 0 bases and 2 bases, with 15 bases remaining between them.

This clonotype is medium-sized within its sample. The library was built for alpha chains, so this beta chain is an off-target read and its size means little. The J gene is TRBJ2-2, the V gene TRBV7-2, with D unclear. V lost 5 bases, J lost 4 bases, and 5 bases lay in between. CDR1 SGHTA and CDR2 FQGNSA come from the germline V gene. The CDR3 runs 12 residues. Written as DNA, the CDR3 is TGTGCCAGCAGCCCGAGCACCGGGGAGCTGTTTTTT. Protein product: CASSPSTGELFF.

This clonotype is classed as medium-sized. Because this beta chain is a stray read in a library intended to capture alpha chains, its abundance should not be given much weight. The chain is built from TRBV20-1 and TRBJ2-7; the D gene is possibly TRBD2 (6 bases). V lost 4 bases and J 4 bases, leaving 17 bases between the germline ends. Germline lookup yields CDR1 DFQATT and CDR2 SNEGSKA (reference sequence). The CDR3 runs to 14 residues. Here the CDR3 reads CSATLAGNPYEQYV. In nucleotides, the CDR3 is TGCAGTGCTACCCTCGCGGGAAACCCTTACGAGCAGTACGTC.

This clonotype is categorized as medium-sized. This beta chain is an off-target read within a library intended for alpha chains, so its frequency means little. The chain combines TRBV12-3 or TRBV12-4 with TRBJ2-5, with D perhaps TRBD2 (6 bases). This CDR3 comprises 13 residues. Trimming shortened V by 6 bases and J by 5 bases, and 13 bases separated the two germline ends. CDR3 amino acids: CASSTDYRETQYF. DNA for the CDR3: TGTGCCAGCAGCACGGACTATCGGGAGACCCAGTACTTC.

This clonotype appeared many times. This beta chain turned up in a library designed for alpha chains; as an off-target read, its abundance says little. The chain is built from TRBV6-1 and TRBJ1-5; D is uncertain. The CDR3 has 15 amino acids. Trimming pared 8 bases from V and 0 bases from J, leaving 14 bases between. Germline V lookup: CDR1 MNHNS, CDR2 SASEGT. DNA for the CDR3: TGTGCCAGCGGTACTGTGGTTGGTAGCAATCAGCCCCAGCATTTT. Translation: CASGTVVGSNQPQHF.

Ten or more counts support this clonotype. This beta chain was picked up by a library intended for alpha chains and is off target, so its count carries little meaning. This chain links TRBV5-1 with TRBJ2-6; D is possibly TRBD2 (7 bases). Germline V gene data show CDR1 as SGHRS and CDR2 as YFSETQ. V gave up 0 bases and J gave up 4 bases, with 14 bases separating them. The CDR3 covers 17 residues. The CDR3 nucleotides read TGCGCCAGCAGCTTGGCCCCGCGGGGGCCGGGGGCCAACGTCCTGACTTTC. This translates into CASSLAPRGPGANVLTF. Together with reference TRBV5-1 and TRBJ2-6, the CDR3 gives the full variable domain: KAGVTQTPRYLIKTRGQQVTLSCSPISGHRSVSWYQQTPGQGLQFLFEYFSETQRNKGNFPGRFSGRQFSNSRSEMNVSTLELGDSALYLCASSLAPRGPGANVLTFGAGSRLTVL.

By share, this clonotype counts as medium-sized (0.01 to 0.1%). This beta chain slipped into a library made for alpha chains as a stray read, so its size is not meaningful. The chain links TRBV3-1 to TRBJ2-5; TRBD2 agrees at 11 bases. J gave up 1 base and V 0 bases, and 1 base lay outside the gene matches. Germline V gene lookup returns CDR1 LGHDT and CDR2 YNNKEL (reference sequence). This CDR3 comprises 16 residues. CDR3 region: CASSQEGTSGQETQYF. CDR3 sequence (DNA): TGTGCCAGCAGCCAAGAGGGGACTAGCGGCCAAGAGACCCAGTACTTC.

By proportion, this clonotype is medium-sized (0.01 to 0.1%). With the library built for alpha chains, this beta chain is off target and its frequency is not meaningful. The J gene is TRBJ1-1, the V gene TRBV7-2; D may be TRBD1 (6 bases). The CDR3 covers 14 residues. In germline, CDR1 is SGHTA, CDR2 FQGNSA. V lost 2 bases to trimming and J lost 5 bases, with 12 bases between them. CDR3 loop: CASSLLGARTEAFF. CDR3 DNA: TGTGCCAGCAGCTTATTGGGGGCGCGGACTGAAGCTTTCTTT. Variable domain in full (rest from reference TRBV7-2 and TRBJ1-1): GAGVSQSPSNKVTEKGKDVELRCDPISGHTALYWYRQSLGQGLEFLIYFQGNSAPDKSGLPSDRFSAERTGGSVSTLTIQRTQQEDSAVYLCASSLLGARTEAFFGQGTRLTVV.

By frequency in the sample, this clonotype is medium-sized. This beta chain is a stray sequence in a library constructed for alpha chains; its clone size is not meaningful. The chain carries TRBV10-1 and TRBJ1-5; possible D gene TRBD1, 6 bases. This CDR3 has 12 residues. V lost 4 bases and J lost 7, with 8 bases in between. Germline-derived CDR1 and CDR2 are WNHNN and SYGVQD (reference sequence). The CDR3 loop reads CASSAGDQPQHF. CDR3 nucleotides: TGCGCCAGCAGTGCAGGGGACCAGCCCCAGCATTTT.

This clonotype occurred many times. This beta chain appears as a stray read in a library generated for alpha chains; its size is not informative. Here the CDR3 reads CASSRDRASGRAFF. The CDR3 region has the DNA TGTGCCAGCAGCCGGGACAGGGCGAGTGGCAGAGCTTTCTTT. The rearrangement links TRBV11-2 to TRBJ1-1; 9 nucleotides agree with TRBD1. The CDR3 has 14 amino acids. V was pared by 5 bases and J by 10 bases, with 11 bases of the junction left unmatched. Germline assignment: CDR1 SGHAT and CDR2 FQNNGV.

This clonotype is medium-sized within its sample. This beta chain represents an off-target read in a library built for alpha chains; its size is of limited meaning. The chain uses TRBV5-6 and TRBJ2-1; possibly TRBD1 for D (6 bases). The germline gives CDR1 SGHDT, CDR2 YYEEEE. The CDR3 is 11 amino acids. Trimming left V 6 bases short and J 15 bases short, with 16 bases between. In nucleotides, the CDR3 is TGTGCCAGCACAAAACAGGGTATACTGTTCTTC. Protein sequence: CASTKQGILFF.

This clonotype is labeled as medium-sized. The size of this beta chain means little, since it is a stray read in a library made for alpha chains. The chain links TRBV3-1 to TRBJ2-5; D is ambiguous. Looked up from germline, CDR1 is LGHDT and CDR2 is YNNKEL (reference sequence). V dropped 1 base and J dropped 5 bases, with 8 bases sitting between them. This CDR3 has 13 amino acids. The CDR3 sequence is CASSQAGYETQYF. CDR3 DNA sequence: TGTGCCAGCAGCCAAGCAGGCTACGAGACCCAGTACTTC.

By proportion, this clonotype is medium-sized (0.01 to 0.1%). This beta chain is an off-target read within a library intended for alpha chains, so its frequency means little. CDR3 bases: TGTGCCAGCAGCTCGGACGGAGGATCCTACAATGAGCAGTTCTTC. Translating it yields CASSSDGGSYNEQFF. The chain combines TRBV7-2 with TRBJ2-1, with TRBD2 as a possible D gene (5 bases). This CDR3 comprises 15 residues. V was trimmed by 4 bases and J by 1 base, leaving 11 bases between them. Germline V CDR1 and CDR2: SGHTA, FQGNSA.

This clonotype was found many times. A library prepared for alpha chains yielded this beta chain as an off-target read; its size is of little meaning. V is TRBV5-6 and J is TRBJ1-1, with a possible D match to TRBD1 (6 bases). Trimming removed 5 bases at V and 1 base at J, with 15 bases between. Per the germline V gene, CDR1 is SGHDT and CDR2 is YYEEEE. There are 15 residues in the CDR3. CDR3 coding DNA: TGTGCCAGCAGACAGGGCCGGGGAGCGAACACTGAAGCTTTCTTT. This sequence encodes CASRQGRGANTEAFF.

Ten or more counts support this clonotype. In a library made to pick up alpha chains, this beta chain is a stray read with a size that means little. The chain carries TRBV6-2 or TRBV6-3 and TRBJ2-5; 7 positions match TRBD2. V lost 7 bases and J lost 2; bases outside the gene matches: 7. The CDR3 loop spans 14 amino acids. Per the germline V gene, CDR1 is MNHEY and CDR2 is SVGEGT. The CDR3 DNA follows: TGTGCCAGCAATGAACGGGGGGATCAAGAGACCCAGTACTTC. This codes for CASNERGDQETQYF.

By sample share, this clonotype is medium-sized. This beta chain is an off-target read within a library intended for alpha chains, so its frequency means little. V gene TRBV7-2 combines with J gene TRBJ1-5; D uncertain. Trimming pared 1 base from V and 1 base from J, leaving 11 bases between. In germline, CDR1 is SGHTA, CDR2 FQGNSA. CDR3 length equals 16 residues. The CDR3 here is CASSLGSGRSNQPQHF. CDR3 sequence (DNA): TGTGCCAGCAGCTTAGGATCGGGGAGGAGCAATCAGCCCCAGCATTTT.

By sample fraction, this clonotype is medium-sized. The size of this beta chain means little, since it is a stray read in a library made for alpha chains. V is TRBV12-3 or TRBV12-4 and J is TRBJ2-2; D ambiguous. The CDR3 has 15 amino acids. Trimming removed 2 bases at V and 0 bases at J, with 7 bases between. CDR3 sequence: CASSLPATNTGELFF. DNA for the CDR3: TGTGCCAGCAGTTTACCCGCGACGAACACCGGGGAGCTGTTTTTT.

This clonotype was seen a handful of times. This beta chain was picked up by a library intended for alpha chains and is off target, so its count carries little meaning. The chain couples TRBV20-1 to TRBJ1-1; TRBD1 aligns across 7 bases. Germline V gene lookup returns CDR1 DFQATT and CDR2 SNEGSKA (reference sequence). The V segment lost 5 bases and the J segment 4 bases; nucleotides outside the gene matches: 7. The CDR3 sequence is 13 residues long. CDR3 sequence (DNA): TGCAGTGCTCCCAGGACAGGCGGCACTGAAGCTTTCTTT. Protein: CSAPRTGGTEAFF.

This clonotype is medium-sized in the sample. This beta chain turned up in a library designed for alpha chains; as an off-target read, its abundance says little. This sequence joins TRBV10-3 and TRBJ2-3; TRBD2 aligns across 13 bases. The J segment lost 6 bases and the V segment lost 10 bases, leaving 7 bases of the junction unmatched. CDR1 ENHRY and CDR2 SYGVKD come from the germline V gene. This CDR3 spans 14 amino acids. The CDR3 reads CASTSGGVLDTQYF. The CDR3 DNA reads TGTGCCAGCACTAGCGGGGGGGTTTTGGATACGCAGTATTTT.

Within the sample, this clonotype is large. In a library made to pick up alpha chains, this beta chain is a stray read with a size that means little. This chain joins TRBV6-2 or TRBV6-3 and TRBJ1-5, with D unresolved. Trimming pared 6 bases from V and 5 bases from J, leaving 17 bases between. Germline V gene data show CDR1 as MNHEY and CDR2 as SVGEGT. The CDR3 runs to 15 residues. The CDR3 loop reads CASRRSLRQDQPQHF. DNA of the CDR3: TGTGCCAGCAGACGCAGCCTGAGGCAGGATCAGCCCCAGCATTTT.

This clonotype is deemed medium-sized. This beta chain slipped into a library made for alpha chains as a stray read, so its size is not meaningful. The chain links TRBV7-2 to TRBJ1-6; tentatively, D is TRBD1 (6 bases). Trimming cost V 5 bases and J 3 bases, with 11 bases left between them. This CDR3 spans 15 amino acids. Looked up from germline, CDR1 is SGHTA and CDR2 is FQGNSA. As DNA, the CDR3 is TGTGCCAGCAGCCCAAGGACAGACTATAATTCACCCCTCCACTTT. It translates to CASSPRTDYNSPLHF.

Judged by abundance, this clonotype is large. With the library built for alpha chains, this beta chain is off target and its frequency is not meaningful. The chain couples TRBV27 to TRBJ2-5, with 14 bases aligning to TRBD2. Germline CDR1 and CDR2: MNHEY and SMNVEV (reference sequence). V lost 6 bases to trimming and J lost 5 bases; unmatched junction nucleotides: 8. The CDR3 sequence is 16 residues long. The CDR3 DNA is TGTGCCAGCAGCCCTGGGACTAGCGGGGGATTTGAGACCCAGTACTTC. Translation gives CASSPGTSGGFETQYF.

This clonotype is medium-sized by share. This beta chain is a stray read from a library made for alpha chains; its abundance is not meaningful. The J gene is TRBJ2-2, the V gene TRBV5-1; D gene uncertain. CDR1 and CDR2 from the germline V gene are SGHRS and YFSETQ. The CDR3 spans 16 residues. The ends were cut back, 4 bases at V and 7 bases at J, with 20 bases in the middle. The chain's CDR3 is CASSLTPRGSGGELFF. In nucleotides, the CDR3 is TGCGCCAGCAGCCTAACACCCCGAGGATCAGGCGGGGAGCTGTTTTTT. The full variable domain, its missing parts supplied by reference TRBV5-1 and TRBJ2-2, is KAGVTQTPRYLIKTRGQQVTLSCSPISGHRSVSWYQQTPGQGLQFLFEYFSETQRNKGNFPGRFSGRQFSNSRSEMNVSTLELGDSALYLCASSLTPRGSGGELFFGEGSRLTVL.

This clonotype has at least ten counts. The size of this beta chain means little, since it is a stray read in a library made for alpha chains. V usage is TRBV3-1 and J usage is TRBJ1-1; 8 nucleotides align to TRBD1. With V trimmed by 5 bases and J by 5 bases, 13 bases remained unmatched. The CDR3 extends over 16 amino acids. Germline V lookup: CDR1 LGHDT, CDR2 YNNKEL (reference sequence). This CDR3 is CASSIQTGAVKTEAFF. In DNA, the CDR3 is TGTGCCAGCAGCATCCAGACAGGGGCAGTTAAGACTGAAGCTTTCTTT.

By frequency in the sample, this clonotype is medium-sized. Within a library made for alpha chains, this beta chain is off target, and its count is uninformative. This rearrangement joins TRBV29-1 to TRBJ1-1; unclear D gene. Germline V gives CDR1 SQVTM, CDR2 ANQGSEA. CDR3 length: 14 residues. V lost 1 base and J 2 bases, leaving 11 bases between the germline ends. CDR3 nucleotides: TGCAGCGTTGAAGGTTCAGCCCGAAACACTGAAGCTTTCTTT. Protein product: CSVEGSARNTEAFF. The full variable domain, completed using reference TRBV29-1 and TRBJ1-1, is SAVISQKPSRDICQRGTSLTIQCQVDSQVTMMFWYRQQPGQSLTLIATANQGSEATYESGFVIDKFPISRPNLTFSTLTVSNMSPEDSSIYLCSVEGSARNTEAFFGQGTRLTVV.

This clonotype counts as medium-sized. As an off-target read in a library built for alpha chains, this beta chain has a frequency of little significance. The chain combines TRBV29-1 with TRBJ2-5; TRBD2 agrees at 11 bases. J gave up 2 bases and V 7 bases, and 6 bases lay outside the gene matches. The CDR3 is made up of 14 amino acids. In germline, CDR1 is SQVTM, CDR2 ANQGSEA. DNA of the CDR3: TGCAGCGCCCGCCCTAGCGGGGGGCAAGAGACCCAGTACTTC. Residues: CSARPSGGQETQYF.

Sample share makes this clonotype medium-sized. Little can be read into the size of this beta chain, an off-target read in a library designed for alpha chains. The chain links TRBV28 to TRBJ1-6; TRBD1 aligns across 10 bases. This CDR3 contains 15 residues. Trimming took 3 bases from V and 10 from J; bases not matched to a gene: 6. CDR1 is MDHEN and CDR2 is SYDVKM in the germline V gene. The CDR3 sequence: CASSFSDRGLSPLHF. DNA of the CDR3: TGTGCCAGCAGTTTTTCAGACAGGGGGCTGTCACCCCTCCACTTT.